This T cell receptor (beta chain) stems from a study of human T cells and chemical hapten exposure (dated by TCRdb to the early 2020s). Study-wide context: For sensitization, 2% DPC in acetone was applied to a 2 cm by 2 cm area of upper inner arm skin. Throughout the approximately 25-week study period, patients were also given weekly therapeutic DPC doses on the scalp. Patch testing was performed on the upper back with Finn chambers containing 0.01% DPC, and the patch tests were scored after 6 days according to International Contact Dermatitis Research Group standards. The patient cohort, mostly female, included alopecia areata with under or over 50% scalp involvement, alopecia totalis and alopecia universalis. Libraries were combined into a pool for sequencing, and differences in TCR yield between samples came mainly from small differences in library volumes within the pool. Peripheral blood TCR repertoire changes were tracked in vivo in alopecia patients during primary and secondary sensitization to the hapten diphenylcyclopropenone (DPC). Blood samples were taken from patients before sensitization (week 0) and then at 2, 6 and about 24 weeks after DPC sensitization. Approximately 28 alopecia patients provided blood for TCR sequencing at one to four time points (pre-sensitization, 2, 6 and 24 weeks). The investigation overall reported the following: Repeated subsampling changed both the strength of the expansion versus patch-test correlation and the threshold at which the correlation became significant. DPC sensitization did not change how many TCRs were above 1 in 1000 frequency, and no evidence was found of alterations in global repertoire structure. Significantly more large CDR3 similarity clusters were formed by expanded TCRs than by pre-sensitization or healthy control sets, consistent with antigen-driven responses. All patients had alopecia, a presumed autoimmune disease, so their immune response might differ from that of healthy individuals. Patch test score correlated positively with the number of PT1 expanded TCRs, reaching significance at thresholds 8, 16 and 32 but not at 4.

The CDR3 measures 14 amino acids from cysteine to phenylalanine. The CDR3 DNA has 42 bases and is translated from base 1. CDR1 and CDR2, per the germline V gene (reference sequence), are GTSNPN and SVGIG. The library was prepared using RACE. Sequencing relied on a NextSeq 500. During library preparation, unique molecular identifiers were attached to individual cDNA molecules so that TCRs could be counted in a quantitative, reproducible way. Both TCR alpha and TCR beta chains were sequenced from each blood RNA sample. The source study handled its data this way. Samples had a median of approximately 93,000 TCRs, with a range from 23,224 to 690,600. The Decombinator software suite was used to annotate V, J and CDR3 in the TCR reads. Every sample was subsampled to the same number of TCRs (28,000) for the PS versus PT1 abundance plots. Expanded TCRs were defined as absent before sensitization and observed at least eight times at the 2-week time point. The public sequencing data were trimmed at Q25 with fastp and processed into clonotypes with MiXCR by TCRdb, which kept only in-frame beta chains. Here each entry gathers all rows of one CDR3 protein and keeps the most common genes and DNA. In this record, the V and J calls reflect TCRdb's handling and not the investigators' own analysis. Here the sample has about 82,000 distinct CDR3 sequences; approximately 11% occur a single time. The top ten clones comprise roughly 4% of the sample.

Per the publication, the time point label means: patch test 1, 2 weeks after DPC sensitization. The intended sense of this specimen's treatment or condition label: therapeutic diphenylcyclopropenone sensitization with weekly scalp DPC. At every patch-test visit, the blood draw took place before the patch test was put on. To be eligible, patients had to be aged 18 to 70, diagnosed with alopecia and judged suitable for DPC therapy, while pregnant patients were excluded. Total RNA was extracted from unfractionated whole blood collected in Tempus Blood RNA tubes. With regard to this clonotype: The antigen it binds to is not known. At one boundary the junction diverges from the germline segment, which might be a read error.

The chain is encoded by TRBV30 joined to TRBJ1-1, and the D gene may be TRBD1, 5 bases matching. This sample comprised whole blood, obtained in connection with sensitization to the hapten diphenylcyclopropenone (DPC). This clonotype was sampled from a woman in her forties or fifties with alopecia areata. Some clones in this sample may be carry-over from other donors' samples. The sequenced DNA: TGTGCCTGGAGTGGCAGGGTCATGAACACTGAAGCTCTCTTT. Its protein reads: CAWSGRVMNTEALF. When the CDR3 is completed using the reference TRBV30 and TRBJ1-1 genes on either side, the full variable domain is SQTIHQWPATLVQPVGSPLSLECTVEGTSNPNLYWYRQAAGRGLQLLFYSVGIGQISSEVPQNLSASRPQDRQFILSSKKLLLSDSGFYLCAWSGRVMNTEALFGQGTRLTVV.